The 12 T cell receptor beta chains below come from one sample, sequenced in a study of T cells and copy number aberrations in small-cell lung cancer. The data were produced by immunoSEQ multiplex PCR, yet TCRdb's version contains in-frame clones alone and is incomplete. The sample lists 1,000 to 1,500 clones, about four fifths occurring once. The sample was tumor tissue. These receptors came from a woman in her fifties or sixties with small cell lung cancer.

V gene TRBV15 combines with J gene TRBJ1-2; no clear D. Trimming took 0 bases from V and 8 from J, leaving 7 bases between them. This CDR3 is 12 amino acids long. From germline, CDR1 is LNHNV and CDR2 YYDKDF (reference sequence). The CDR3 loop reads CATSREGRGYTF. In DNA, the CDR3 is TGTGCCACCAGCAGAGAAGGGCGAGGCTACACCTTC.

The genes are TRBV19 and TRBJ1-5, with D possibly being TRBD1 (6 bases). This CDR3 contains 15 residues. V was shortened by 3 bases and J by 7 bases, with 16 bases between the two germline ends. The germline V gene encodes CDR1 LNHDA and CDR2 SQIVND (reference sequence). The CDR3 DNA sequence: TGTGCCAGTAGTATGGGTAGGGGGGGTGAGCAGCCCCAGCATTTT. This translates into CASSMGRGGEQPQHF.

The chain links TRBV28 to TRBJ1-1; D is uncertain. Germline values: CDR1 MDHEN, CDR2 SYDVKM. V lost 5 bases and J 3 bases, leaving 10 bases between the germline ends. The CDR3 length is 13 residues. CDR3 sequence: CASSPTVDTEAFF. CDR3 in DNA: TGTGCCAGCAGTCCAACAGTGGACACTGAAGCTTTCTTT.

The chain carries TRBV5-1 and TRBJ2-4; no definite D call. The CDR3 has 14 residues. The germline V and J ends were trimmed by 2 bases and 2 bases, with 8 bases remaining between them. Germline-derived CDR1 and CDR2 are SGHRS and YFSETQ. The chain's CDR3 is CASSLGGPKNIQYF. For the CDR3, the DNA is TGCGCCAGCAGCTTAGGTGGACCCAAAAACATTCAGTACTTC.

Worth noting for this clone: Mismatch with germline at one junction end may stem from a read error. The rearrangement links TRBV6-5 to TRBJ2-1; 13 bases map to TRBD2. From germline, CDR1 is MNHEY and CDR2 SVGAGI. CDR3 length: 16 amino acids. The CDR3 loop reads CASSYAGTSGTNFRVF. In DNA, the CDR3 is TGTGCCAGCAGTTACGCAGGGACTAGCGGGACCAACTTTAGGGTCTTC.

The chain couples TRBV29-1 to TRBJ1-1, with 7 bases matching TRBD1. Looked up from germline, CDR1 is SQVTM and CDR2 is ANQGSEA. Unmatched junction bases numbered 6, after V lost 5 bases and J lost 3 bases. This CDR3 spans 13 amino acids. The CDR3 reads CSVRPGGDTEAFF. The CDR3 nucleotides read TGCAGCGTTAGGCCAGGGGGTGACACTGAAGCTTTCTTT. The complete variable domain, with remaining parts taken from reference TRBV29-1 and TRBJ1-1, reads SAVISQKPSRDICQRGTSLTIQCQVDSQVTMMFWYRQQPGQSLTLIATANQGSEATYESGFVIDKFPISRPNLTFSTLTVSNMSPEDSSIYLCSVRPGGDTEAFFGQGTRLTVV.

This clone came up a few times. The J gene is TRBJ2-2, the V gene TRBV6-1; the match to TRBD2 covers 12 bases. V lost 4 bases, J lost 6 bases, and 6 bases stayed unmatched. From germline, CDR1 is MNHNS and CDR2 SASEGT. This CDR3 has 16 residues. CDR3 residues: CASSVLTSGRPGELFF. CDR3 DNA sequence: TGTGCCAGCAGTGTTCTGACTAGCGGGAGACCCGGGGAGCTGTTTTTT.

The CDR3 DNA is TGTGCCTGGAGTATCCTAGCGGGCTCCTACAATGAGCAGTTCTTC. Encoded protein: CAWSILAGSYNEQFF. The chain has TRBV30 and TRBJ2-1, with 8 bases matching TRBD2. The J segment lost 0 bases and the V segment lost 2 bases, leaving 3 bases of the junction unmatched. Germline V gives CDR1 GTSNPN, CDR2 SVGIG (reference sequence). CDR3 length equals 15 residues. Full variable domain (outside the CDR3, taken from reference TRBV30 and TRBJ2-1): SQTIHQWPATLVQPVGSPLSLECTVEGTSNPNLYWYRQAAGRGLQLLFYSVGIGQISSEVPQNLSASRPQDRQFILSSKKLLLSDSGFYLCAWSILAGSYNEQFFGPGTRLTVL.

This clone was seen a single time. This sequence joins TRBV5-1 and TRBJ1-4; possibly TRBD1 for D (5 bases). Trimming left V 7 bases short and J 6 bases short, with 13 bases between. This CDR3 has 13 residues. CDR1 is SGHRS, CDR2 YFSETQ, per germline. This chain's CDR3 is CASAAGPYEKLFF. CDR3 coding DNA: TGCGCCAGCGCCGCGGGGCCCTATGAAAAACTGTTTTTT.

The chain joins TRBV7-3 to TRBJ2-2; D is undetermined. This CDR3 is 14 amino acids long. The germline V and J ends were trimmed by 1 base and 4 bases, with 7 bases remaining between them. Germline CDR1 and CDR2: SGHTA and FQGTGA. The CDR3 loop is CASSLMAFTGELFF. DNA of the CDR3: TGTGCCAGCAGCTTAATGGCTTTCACCGGGGAGCTGTTTTTT.

This clone was detected once. V is TRBV30 and J is TRBJ2-3; 7 nucleotides align to TRBD1. CDR1 and CDR2 (germline): GTSNPN, SVGIG (reference sequence). This CDR3 spans 14 amino acids. Unmatched junction bases numbered 4, after V lost 0 bases and J lost 4 bases. CDR3 bases: TGTGCCTGGAGTGTTCCGAGGGGGCCAGATACGCAGTATTTT. Protein sequence: CAWSVPRGPDTQYF.

The V gene is TRBV2, the J gene TRBJ2-2, with a weak D call TRBD2 (6 bases). The length of the CDR3 is 14 residues. CDR1 and CDR2 (germline): SNHLY, FYNNEI. Trimming left V 4 bases short and J 6 bases short, with 12 bases between. As DNA, the CDR3 is TGTGCCAGCAGTGTTTCGGGAGCCGCCGGGGAGCTGTTTTTT. As protein: CASSVSGAAGELFF.